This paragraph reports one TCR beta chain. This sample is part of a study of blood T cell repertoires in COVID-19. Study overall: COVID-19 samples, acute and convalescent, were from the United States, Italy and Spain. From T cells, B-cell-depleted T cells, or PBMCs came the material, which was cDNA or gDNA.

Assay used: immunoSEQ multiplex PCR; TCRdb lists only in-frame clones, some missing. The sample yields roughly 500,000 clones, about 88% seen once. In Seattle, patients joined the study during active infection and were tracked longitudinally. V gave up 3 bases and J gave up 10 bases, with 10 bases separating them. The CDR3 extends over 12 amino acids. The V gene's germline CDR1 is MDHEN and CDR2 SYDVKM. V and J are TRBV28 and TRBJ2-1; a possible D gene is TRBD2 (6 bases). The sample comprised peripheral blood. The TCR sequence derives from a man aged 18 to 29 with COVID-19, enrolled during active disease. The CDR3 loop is CASSLRGGEQFF. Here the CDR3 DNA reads TGTGCCAGCAGTTTGAGGGGAGGAGAGCAGTTCTTC.